The clone carrying this T cell receptor (beta chain) was detected only once. Antigen specificity is unknown. This sample is part of a study of cytomegalovirus exposure and HLA in healthy donors. PCR involved 60 Vbeta and 13 Jbeta primers. Only in-frame clones appear in the TCRdb table, and some are missing; sequencing was by immunoSEQ multiplex PCR. Altogether 150,000 to 200,000 clones are present, about three quarters being singletons, with the ten largest covering around 3%. Study observations and caveats: According to the study, approximately 150 TCR beta chains were cytomegalovirus-associated. Fewer N-insertions (relative to the roughly 670-donor mean) were reportedly seen in an Asian-associated ancestry cluster in a later analysis.

The CDR3 runs to 16 residues. Trimming stripped 6 bases from V and 1 base from J, with 19 bases between. Germline CDR1 is MDHEN and CDR2 is SYDVKM. Source material: PBMCs. The gene calls are TRBV28 and TRBJ2-7, with TRBD2 as a possible D gene (7 bases). The sequence was obtained from a woman in her 50s in good health and CMV-seropositive. CDR3 coding DNA: TGTGCCAGCAGATCCCGGGTGGGGGGGGCTTCCTACGAGCAGTACTTC. Residues: CASRSRVGGASYEQYF.